The entry below gives a single T cell receptor (beta chain) sequence along with its context. The CDR3 is 15 amino acids. CDR1 and CDR2 from the germline V gene are LNHDA and SQIVND (reference sequence). V gave up 6 bases and J gave up 3 bases, with 18 bases separating them. The entry originates in a study of monozygotic twins with cystic fibrosis. Study as a whole: Libraries were built from around 3 micrograms of fragmented DNA using around 15 PCR cycles.

Assay: immunoSEQ multiplex PCR; the TCRdb copy retains only in-frame clones and omits some. The table lists tens of thousands of clones, about 90% of them singletons. The chain couples TRBV19 to TRBJ2-7, with D tentatively TRBD1 or TRBD2 (5 bases each). This TCR came from a boy aged 2 to 10 with cystic fibrosis. Sequenced sample: blood. CDR3 sequence (DNA): TGTGCCAGTAGAAACACCGAGGGGATAATCTACGAGCAGTACTTC. Translation: CASRNTEGIIYEQYF.